Following are 21 T cell receptor beta chains from one sample sequenced in a study of T cell repertoires in cytomegalovirus infection. One entry per CDR3 protein, called by TCRdb with MiXCR from the reads. The profile shows about 240,000 distinct CDR3 sequences, approximately 6.7% of them singletons. The sequencing sample was made of PBMCs. Source of these receptors: a human donor in good health (CMV status not recorded). Some clones in this sample may be carry-over from other donors' samples.

The CDR3 DNA follows: TGTGCCAGCAGTCCTACCGGGACAGGGATCTTTATAATTCAGTCCCTCCACTTT. Amino acid sequence: CASSPTGTGIFIIQSLHF. J is TRBJ1-6 and V is TRBV6-2 or TRBV6-3; 9 nucleotides line up with TRBD1. CDR1 MNHEY and CDR2 SVGEGT come from the germline V gene. This CDR3 has 18 residues. Losses at the gene ends were 5 bases for V and 14 bases for J; bases not matched to a gene: 22.

Many counts were recorded for this clonotype. The chain employs TRBV12-3 or TRBV12-4 and TRBJ1-2; D gene uncertain. CDR3 length: 15 amino acids. V lost 4 bases to trimming and J lost 1 base, with 13 bases between them. The CDR3 sequence is CASSSYVRGNYGYTF. CDR3 sequence (DNA): TGTGCCAGCAGTTCCTACGTGCGGGGTAACTATGGCTACACCTTC.

This clonotype was found many times. The chain recombines TRBV4-2 with TRBJ2-1; TRBD2 matches at 13 bases. V lost 4 bases, J lost 11 bases, and 8 bases stayed unmatched. CDR1 and CDR2 (germline): LGHNA, YNFKEQ. The CDR3 contains 15 residues. For the CDR3, the DNA is TGTGCCAGCAGCCCGGGGACTAGCGGGGAAAGGAAGCAGTTCTTC. This translates into CASSPGTSGERKQFF.

This clonotype was counted many times. The V and J genes are TRBV6-2 or TRBV6-3 and TRBJ2-5, with 7 bases fitting TRBD2. Germline assignment: CDR1 MNHEY and CDR2 SVGEGT. This CDR3 spans 15 amino acids. V lost 5 bases and J lost 4; bases outside the gene matches: 10. CDR3 DNA: TGTGCCAGCAGTACTCCTTCGGGGGGACGAGAGACCCAGTACTTC. Translating it yields CASSTPSGGRETQYF.

This clonotype was seen ten or more times. V usage is TRBV5-1 and J usage is TRBJ1-2; D is unclear. Looked up from germline, CDR1 is SGHRS and CDR2 is YFSETQ. This CDR3 is 14 amino acids long. Trimming pared 4 bases from V and 0 bases from J, leaving 10 bases between. In nucleotides, the CDR3 is TGCGCCAGCAGCCAGCCGCAGTCTAACTATGGCTACACCTTC. Protein product: CASSQPQSNYGYTF.

This clonotype was observed at least ten times. One end of the junction does not line up with germline, which may come from a read error. CDR3 sequence reads: CSARVNHGYTF. The CDR3 DNA follows: TGCAGTGCTAGAGTTAACCATGGCTACACCTTC. This chain joins TRBV20-1 and TRBJ1-2; no firm D call. CDR1 and CDR2 from the germline V gene are DFQATT and SNEGSKA (reference sequence). This CDR3 comprises 11 residues.

The sample holds many counts of this clonotype. The gene calls are TRBV6-2 or TRBV6-3 and TRBJ1-2; D uncertain. The germline CDR1 and CDR2 sequences are MNHEY and SVGEGT. Trimming stripped 4 bases from V and 4 bases from J, with 10 bases between. The CDR3 consists of 13 residues. For the CDR3, the DNA is TGTGCCAGCAGTTCGGACGGACTCTATGGCTACACCTTC. It encodes CASSSDGLYGYTF.

This clonotype has ten or more counts. The V gene is TRBV7-3, the J gene TRBJ2-5; D call uncertain. Germline loops: CDR1 SGHTA, CDR2 FQGTGA. CDR3 length equals 13 residues. V shed 5 bases and J shed 1 base, with 8 bases lying between them. The CDR3 coding sequence is TGTGCCAGCAGCAGACGGGTCCAAGAGACCCAGTACTTC. It encodes CASSRRVQETQYF.

Many counts were recorded for this clonotype. V usage is TRBV4-1 and J usage is TRBJ1-1; maybe TRBD1 (5 bases). This CDR3 is built from 12 residues. Trimming removed 11 bases from V and 3 bases from J, with 13 bases in between. Germline V CDR1 and CDR2: MGHRA, YSYEKL. DNA of the CDR3: TGCGCCGCGAGCCGGGGGGACACTGAAGCTTTCTTT. This gives the protein CAASRGDTEAFF.

This clonotype was detected a few times. The V and J genes are TRBV29-1 and TRBJ2-3; a weak D match, TRBD2 (5 bases). CDR3 size: 17 residues. Germline CDR1 is SQVTM and CDR2 is ANQGSEA. Between the trimmed V and J ends, which lost 8 bases and 2 bases, there was a span of 26 bases. The CDR3 region is CSLVGALGPSYTDTQYF. DNA for the CDR3: TGCAGCCTGGTGGGAGCTTTAGGCCCCAGTTACACAGATACGCAGTATTTT.

Many counts were recorded for this clonotype. The chain couples TRBV12-3 or TRBV12-4 to TRBJ1-1; D remains unclear. The V gene lost 6 bases and the J gene lost 0 bases, with 11 bases spanning the gap. CDR3 length: 14 amino acids. CDR3 loop: CASSFRVMNTEAFF. The CDR3 coding sequence is TGTGCCAGCAGCTTTAGGGTCATGAACACTGAAGCTTTCTTT.

The table lists this clonotype with many counts. The chain combines TRBV28 with TRBJ2-1; 10 bases agree with TRBD1. After removal of 10 bases from V and 4 bases from J, the junction contained 7 bases not matched to a gene. There are 14 residues in the CDR3. In germline, CDR1 is MDHEN, CDR2 SYDVKM. CDR3 in amino acids: CATSVGQGYNEQFF. CDR3 DNA sequence: TGTGCCACCTCCGTGGGACAGGGGTACAATGAGCAGTTCTTC.

This clonotype appeared many times. This rearrangement joins TRBV6-6 to TRBJ1-3; a possible D gene is TRBD1 (6 bases). The V gene's germline CDR1 is MNHNY and CDR2 SVGAGI (reference sequence). This CDR3 spans 14 amino acids. V gave up 3 bases and J gave up 2 bases, with 8 bases separating them. This chain's CDR3 is CASSYGGPGNTIYF. DNA for the CDR3: TGTGCCAGCAGTTATGGGGGGCCTGGAAACACCATATATTTT.

There are many counts of this clonotype. The chain couples TRBV7-9 to TRBJ1-5; 8 nucleotides match TRBD1. There are 15 residues in the CDR3. Germline-derived CDR1 and CDR2 are SEHNR and FQNEAQ (reference sequence). Trimming took 5 bases from V and 2 from J; bases not matched to a gene: 5. The CDR3 protein is CASSPRGLGNQPQHF. Here the CDR3 DNA reads TGTGCCAGCAGCCCCAGGGGGCTTGGCAATCAGCCCCAGCATTTT.

This clonotype appeared a few times. The chain has TRBV20-1 and TRBJ2-5; possible D gene TRBD2, 5 bases. The germline V and J ends were trimmed by 4 bases and 4 bases, with 25 bases remaining between them. The CDR3 has 17 amino acids. Germline V lookup: CDR1 DFQATT, CDR2 SNEGSKA (reference sequence). CDR3 region: CSAINLLESRARETQYF. CDR3 nucleotide sequence: TGCAGTGCTATAAACCTACTAGAGAGCCGCGCCCGAGAGACCCAGTACTTC.

This clonotype was seen a few times. This sequence joins TRBV27 and TRBJ1-4; unclear D gene. The CDR3 runs 16 residues. In germline, CDR1 is MNHEY, CDR2 SMNVEV (reference sequence). V lost 3 bases and J lost 0, with 11 bases in between. CDR3 amino acids: CASSFRGPATNEKLFF. The CDR3 nucleotides read TGTGCCAGCAGTTTTAGAGGACCAGCAACTAATGAAAAACTGTTTTTT. Full variable domain (remainder filled in from reference TRBV27 and TRBJ1-4): EAQVTQNPRYLITVTGKKLTVTCSQNMNHEYMSWYRQDPGLGLRQIYYSMNVEVTDKGDVPEGYKVSRKEKRNFPLILESPSPNQTSLYFCASSFRGPATNEKLFFGSGTQLSVL.

The chain has TRBV29-1 and TRBJ1-1; 7 bases align to TRBD1. The V gene's germline CDR1 is SQVTM and CDR2 ANQGSEA. Trimming at V came to 7 bases and at J to 7 bases, leaving 12 bases not matched to a gene. There are 13 residues in the CDR3. CDR3 sequence: CSARQGGIGEAFF. In nucleotides, the CDR3 is TGCAGCGCCCGACAGGGAGGGATCGGTGAAGCTTTCTTT.

At least ten counts were recorded for this clonotype. CDR3: CASSLGGPDEQFF. For the CDR3, the DNA is TGTGCCAGCAGCTTGGGAGGGCCGGATGAGCAGTTCTTC. The chain recombines TRBV5-5 with TRBJ2-1; tentatively, D is TRBD2 (5 bases). Germline V gives CDR1 SGHKS, CDR2 YYEKEE (reference sequence). V lost 0 bases to trimming and J lost 8 bases, with 9 bases between them. This CDR3 region has 13 residues.

This clonotype appeared many times. The rearrangement uses TRBV6-2 or TRBV6-3 and TRBJ1-5, with 8 bases lining up with TRBD1. This CDR3 contains 15 residues. V trimming: 5 bases; J trimming: 5 bases; junction bases outside the gene matches: 8. The germline gives CDR1 MNHEY, CDR2 SVGEGT. CDR3 DNA: TGTGCCAGCAGTAAGATAGACAGGGGCGATCAGCCCCAGCATTTT. Translating gives CASSKIDRGDQPQHF.

This clonotype was found many times. The gene calls are TRBV20-1 and TRBJ2-5; 9 bases are a match to TRBD1. Germline V gene lookup returns CDR1 DFQATT and CDR2 SNEGSKA (reference sequence). Unmatched junction bases numbered 11, after V lost 6 bases and J lost 3 bases. The CDR3 contains 15 residues. The CDR3 bases are TGCAGTGCAACTAAACAGGGGGCTCTTGAAGAGACCCAGTACTTC. This sequence encodes CSATKQGALEETQYF.

There are many counts of this clonotype. V usage is TRBV7-2 and J usage is TRBJ2-5; D perhaps matches TRBD2 (6 bases). V was trimmed by 5 bases and J by 4 bases, leaving 20 bases between them. Germline-derived CDR1 and CDR2 are SGHTA and FQGNSA. The CDR3 sequence is 16 residues long. Written as DNA, the CDR3 is TGTGCCAGCAGCCAAAACCGCGGGGCAAGTGGAGAGACCCAGTACTTC. It codes for CASSQNRGASGETQYF.